Included here is one T cell receptor beta chain sequence, with context. What it binds is unknown. This entry is derived from a study of vaccination effects on CD4 cells after COVID-19. Germline values: CDR1 MNHEY, CDR2 SVGEGT. V was shortened by 6 bases and J by 7 bases, with 13 bases between the two germline ends. The CDR3 extends over 12 amino acids. Antigen-specific CD4+ T cells were expanded (with viral peptide pools) by the ViraFEST assay ahead of sequencing. Following 10 days of culture, CD4+ T cells were isolated. Each vaccine recipient was nucleocapsid antibody negative and had no prior SARS-CoV-2 infection. Profiling relied on immunoSEQ multiplex PCR, and the TCRdb table lists in-frame clones only, not all of them. The data show approximately 70,000 clones, approximately 74% seen once.

The clonotype originates from a human donor who received a COVID-19 vaccine. The chain recombines TRBV6-2 or TRBV6-3 with TRBJ2-7; D is possibly TRBD2 (6 bases). This specimen was CD4+ T cells from PBMCs cultured with HCoV-NL63 spike peptides, taken before COVID-19 vaccination. The CDR3 is CASSRDLREQYV. CDR3 coding DNA: TGTGCCAGCAGCCGGGACTTGCGGGAGCAGTACGTC.